This is a list of T cell receptor beta chains from one sample in a study of cytomegalovirus exposure and HLA in healthy donors. Profiled with immunoSEQ multiplex PCR; TCRdb holds only in-frame clones, not every one. The table has some 120,000 clones, 89% seen once. Sequenced sample: PBMCs. Receptor source: a woman between 18 and 30 years old in good health and CMV-seronegative. Both conserved end residues are part of each CDR3. The D gene is left open where the match is weak. Where a row states a size, it is once, few, many or the class of an expanded clone; other rows omit it.

clone size,CDR3 length,D gene,V gene,J gene,CDR3 protein,CDR3 DNA
NA,15,TRBD1,TRBV4-1,TRBJ2-7,CASSQYDRGNYEQYF,TGCGCCAGCAGCCAATACGACAGGGGAAATTACGAGCAGTACTTC
NA,13,NA,TRBV30,TRBJ1-2,CAWSGGNGYGYTF,TGTGCCTGGAGTGGAGGGAACGGCTATGGCTACACCTTC
once,14,NA,TRBV5-1,TRBJ1-4,CASSFEGGAKKLFF,TGCGCCAGCAGCTTCGAGGGGGGGGCAAAAAAACTGTTTTTT
NA,15,TRBD2,TRBV19,TRBJ2-1,CASSMRAGGYNEQFF,TGTGCCAGTAGTATGAGAGCGGGAGGGTACAATGAGCAGTTCTTC
NA,14,TRBD1,TRBV4-1,TRBJ2-7,CASSLGQGPYEQYF,TGCGCCAGCAGCCTAGGACAGGGTCCCTACGAGCAGTACTTC
NA,14,TRBD1,TRBV2,TRBJ2-7,CASTKNRGAYEQYF,TGTGCCAGCACGAAAAACAGGGGAGCCTACGAGCAGTACTTC
NA,13,TRBD2,TRBV14,TRBJ2-7,CASSPRGAYEQYF,TGTGCCAGCAGCCCCCGGGGGGCCTACGAGCAGTACTTC
NA,14,NA,TRBV30,TRBJ2-1,CAWSSGGFYNEQFF,TGTGCCTGGAGTAGCGGCGGGTTTTACAATGAGCAGTTCTTC
NA,16,TRBD2,TRBV13,TRBJ2-7,CASSSATSGGSYEQYF,TGTGCCAGCAGCTCCGCTACTAGCGGGGGCTCCTACGAGCAGTACTTC
NA,16,NA,TRBV4-2,TRBJ2-1,CASSQDQGGSYNEQFF,TGTGCCAGCAGCCAAGATCAAGGCGGGTCCTACAATGAGCAGTTCTTC
NA,14,TRBD1,TRBV7-9,TRBJ1-5,CASSLTGGEQPQHF,TGTGCCAGCAGCTTGACAGGGGGCGAACAGCCCCAGCATTTT
NA,15,NA,TRBV2,TRBJ2-3,CASRPGGGQGDTQYF,TGTGCCAGCAGACCCGGTGGCGGCCAGGGAGATACGCAGTATTTT
NA,15,TRBD2,TRBV5-5,TRBJ2-1,CASSVTSGADNEQFF,TGTGCCAGCAGCGTGACTAGCGGGGCTGATAATGAGCAGTTCTTC
NA,19,NA,TRBV11-3,TRBJ1-1,CASSLDGPIRTALNTEAFF,TGTGCCAGCAGCTTAGATGGCCCCATAAGGACAGCGCTGAACACTGAAGCTTTCTTT
NA,15,TRBD1,TRBV18,TRBJ2-7,CASSPGQARQQGQYF,TGTGCCAGCTCACCAGGACAGGCCCGTCAGCAAGGGCAGTACTTC
NA,12,NA,TRBV19,TRBJ1-1,CASVTGGTEAFF,TGTGCCAGTGTGACCGGGGGCACTGAAGCTTTCTTT
NA,12,NA,TRBV2,TRBJ2-2,CASGRETGELFF,TGTGCCAGCGGAAGGGAGACCGGGGAGCTGTTTTTT
NA,13,NA,TRBV18,TRBJ2-5,CASSPRDQETQYF,TGTGCCAGCTCACCCAGGGACCAAGAGACCCAGTACTTC
NA,16,TRBD2,TRBV6-1,TRBJ2-5,CASSAGLVLYQETQYF,TGTGCCAGCAGTGCCGGACTAGTCTTGTACCAAGAGACCCAGTACTTC
NA,16,TRBD2,TRBV18,TRBJ2-1,CASSPLIAGAYNEQFF,TGTGCCAGCTCACCACTTATAGCGGGAGCCTACAATGAGCAGTTCTTC
NA,13,NA,TRBV29-1,TRBJ2-7,CSVEDNNSYEQYF,TGCAGCGTTGAAGATAACAACAGCTACGAGCAGTACTTC
NA,14,NA,TRBV6-1,TRBJ2-7,CASHPGGHFYEQYF,TGTGCCAGCCACCCGGGGGGACACTTCTACGAGCAGTACTTC
NA,15,TRBD2,TRBV25-1,TRBJ2-1,CASSESGMRYNEQFF,TGTGCCAGCAGTGAAAGCGGGATGAGGTACAATGAGCAGTTCTTC
NA,13,NA,TRBV11-3,TRBJ2-1,CASSLGYDNEQFF,TGTGCCAGCAGCTTAGGCTACGACAATGAGCAGTTCTTC
NA,13,TRBD2,TRBV19,TRBJ2-7,CATGAGDTYEQYF,TGTGCTACCGGGGCGGGGGATACTTACGAGCAGTACTTC
few,11,NA,TRBV11-2,TRBJ1-1,CASSSGLEAFF,TGTGCCAGCAGCTCCGGACTGGAAGCTTTCTTT
NA,15,NA,TRBV5-1,TRBJ1-4,CASSLLGEENEKLFF,TGCGCCAGCAGCTTGTTGGGAGAGGAGAATGAAAAACTGTTTTTT
NA,13,NA,TRBV23-1,TRBJ1-5,CASTRWENQPQHF,TGCGCCAGCACCCGCTGGGAGAATCAGCCCCAGCATTTT
NA,15,NA,TRBV11-3,TRBJ1-1,CASSLGFSGGTEAFF,TGTGCCAGCAGCTTAGGATTCTCGGGGGGCACTGAAGCTTTCTTT
NA,17,NA,TRBV6-1,TRBJ1-2,CASSESSTRGRGYGYTF,TGTGCCAGCAGTGAATCGTCGACCAGGGGTAGGGGCTATGGCTACACCTTC
NA,14,NA,TRBV10-1,TRBJ2-7,CASSEWQGSYEQYF,TGCGCCAGCAGTGAGTGGCAGGGTTCCTACGAGCAGTACTTC
NA,12,NA,TRBV11-3,TRBJ1-1,CASTLGGTEAFF,TGTGCCAGCACCTTGGGGGGCACTGAAGCTTTCTTT
NA,16,TRBD2,TRBV5-1,TRBJ2-3,CASSPGLAVSTDTQYF,TGCGCCAGCAGCCCGGGACTAGCGGTTAGCACAGATACGCAGTATTTT
few,15,NA,TRBV6-4,TRBJ1-1,CASRLAGTANTEAFF,TGTGCCAGCAGACTAGCCGGGACGGCGAACACTGAAGCTTTCTTT
NA,16,NA,TRBV13,TRBJ2-5,CASSSNLDRQQETQYF,TGTGCCAGCAGCTCGAATCTGGACAGACAACAAGAGACCCAGTACTTC
NA,19,TRBD2,TRBV4-1,TRBJ2-1,CASSQGGLAGGPSHNEQFF,TGCGCCAGCAGCCAAGGGGGACTAGCGGGAGGGCCTTCCCACAATGAGCAGTTCTTC
NA,14,NA,TRBV11-3,TRBJ1-1,CASSLGWARTEAFF,TGTGCCAGCAGCTTGGGTTGGGCGCGAACTGAAGCTTTCTTT
NA,13,NA,TRBV29-1,TRBJ2-7,CSVPGGQSYEQYF,TGCAGCGTCCCCGGAGGACAGTCCTACGAGCAGTACTTC
NA,16,NA,TRBV30,TRBJ1-2,CAWLLLNSPTKNGYTF,TGTGCCTGGCTTCTTCTTAACAGTCCAACCAAAAATGGCTACACCTTC
NA,17,TRBD1,TRBV29-1,TRBJ2-1,CSVEEPRDSFPYNEQFF,TGCAGCGTTGAAGAACCCCGGGACAGTTTTCCCTACAATGAGCAGTTCTTC
few,14,TRBD2,TRBV19,TRBJ2-3,CASSGTSGTDTQYF,TGTGCCAGTAGTGGGACTAGCGGCACAGATACGCAGTATTTT
NA,14,TRBD1,TRBV7-9,TRBJ2-7,CASSSGGSSYEQYF,TGTGCCAGCAGCTCAGGGGGAAGTTCCTACGAGCAGTACTTC
NA,14,TRBD1,TRBV6-6,TRBJ2-1,CASSRDRGLDEQFF,TGTGCCAGCAGTCGGGACAGGGGGCTCGATGAGCAGTTCTTC
NA,15,TRBD1,TRBV7-6,TRBJ2-5,CASSSSGQAQETQYF,TGTGCCAGCAGCTCGTCCGGACAGGCACAAGAGACCCAGTACTTC
NA,14,TRBD1,TRBV4-2,TRBJ1-2,CASSRVQGADGYTF,TGTGCCAGCAGCCGAGTCCAGGGGGCTGATGGCTACACCTTC
NA,15,NA,TRBV4-1,TRBJ1-2,CASSQGRGPNYGYTF,TGCGCCAGCAGCCAAGGGCGGGGCCCTAACTATGGCTACACCTTC
NA,15,TRBD1,TRBV19,TRBJ1-3,CASSIRDRGRNTIYF,TGTGCCAGTAGTATCCGGGACAGGGGACGAAACACCATATATTTT
NA,16,TRBD1,TRBV9,TRBJ2-3,CASSVGDRGPTDTQYF,TGTGCCAGCAGCGTAGGGGACAGGGGTCCCACAGATACGCAGTATTTT
NA,14,TRBD2,TRBV6-4,TRBJ2-1,CASSVAGEGNEQFF,TGTGCCAGCAGTGTAGCGGGAGAGGGCAATGAGCAGTTCTTC
once,12,NA,TRBV7-2,TRBJ2-7,CASSLDRDEQYF,TGTGCCAGCAGCTTAGACAGGGACGAGCAGTACTTC
NA,15,TRBD2,TRBV5-5,TRBJ2-7,CASSGGTSVDYEQYF,TGTGCCAGCAGCGGCGGGACTAGCGTAGACTACGAGCAGTACTTC
NA,15,NA,TRBV5-6,TRBJ1-1,CASSLANLMNTEAFF,TGTGCCAGCAGCTTGGCCAACTTAATGAACACTGAAGCTTTCTTT